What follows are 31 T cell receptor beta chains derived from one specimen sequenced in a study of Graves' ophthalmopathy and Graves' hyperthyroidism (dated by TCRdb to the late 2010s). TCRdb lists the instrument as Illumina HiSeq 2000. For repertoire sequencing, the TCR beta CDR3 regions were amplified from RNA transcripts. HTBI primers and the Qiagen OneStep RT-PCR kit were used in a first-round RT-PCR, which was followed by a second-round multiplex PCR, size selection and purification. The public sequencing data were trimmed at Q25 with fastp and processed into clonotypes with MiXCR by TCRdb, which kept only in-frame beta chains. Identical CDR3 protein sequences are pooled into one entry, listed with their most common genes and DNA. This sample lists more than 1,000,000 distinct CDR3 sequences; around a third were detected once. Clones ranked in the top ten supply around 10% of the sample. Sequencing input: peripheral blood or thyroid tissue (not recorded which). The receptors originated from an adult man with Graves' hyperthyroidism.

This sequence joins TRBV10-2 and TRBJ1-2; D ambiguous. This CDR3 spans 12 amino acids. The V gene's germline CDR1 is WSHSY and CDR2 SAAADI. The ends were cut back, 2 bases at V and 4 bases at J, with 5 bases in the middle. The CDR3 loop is CASSEIGYGYTF. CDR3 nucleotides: TGCGCCAGCAGTGAGATTGGCTATGGCTACACCTTC.

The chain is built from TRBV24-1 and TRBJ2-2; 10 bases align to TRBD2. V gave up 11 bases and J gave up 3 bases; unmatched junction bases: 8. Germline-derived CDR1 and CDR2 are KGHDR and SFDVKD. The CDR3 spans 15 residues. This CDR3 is CASKSGRADTGELFF. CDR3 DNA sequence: TGTGCCAGCAAAAGCGGGAGGGCCGACACCGGGGAGCTGTTTTTT.

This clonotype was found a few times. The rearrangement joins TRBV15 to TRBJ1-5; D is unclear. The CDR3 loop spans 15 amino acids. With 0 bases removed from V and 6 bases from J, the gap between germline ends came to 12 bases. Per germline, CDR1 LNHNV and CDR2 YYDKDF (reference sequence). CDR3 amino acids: CATSRDGVQSQPQHF. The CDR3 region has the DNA TGTGCCACCAGCAGAGATGGTGTGCAGTCTCAGCCCCAGCATTTT. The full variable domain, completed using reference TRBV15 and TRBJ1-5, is DAMVIQNPRYQVTQFGKPVTLSCSQTLNHNVMYWYQQKSSQAPKLLFHYYDKDFNNEADTPDNFQSRRPNTSFCFLDIRSPGLGDTAMYLCATSRDGVQSQPQHFGDGTRLSIL.

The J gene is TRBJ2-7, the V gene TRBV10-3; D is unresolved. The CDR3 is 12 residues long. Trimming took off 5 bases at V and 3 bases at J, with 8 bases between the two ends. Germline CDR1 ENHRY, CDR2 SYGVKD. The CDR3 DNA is TGTGCCATCAGTTCACTGGGCTACGAGCAGTACTTC. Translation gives CAISSLGYEQYF.

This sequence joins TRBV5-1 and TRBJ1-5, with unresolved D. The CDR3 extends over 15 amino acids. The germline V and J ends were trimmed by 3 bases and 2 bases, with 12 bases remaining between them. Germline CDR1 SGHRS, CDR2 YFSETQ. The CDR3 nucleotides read TGCGCCAGCAGCTACGGACTAGGCGGCAATCAGCCCCAGCATTTT. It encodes CASSYGLGGNQPQHF. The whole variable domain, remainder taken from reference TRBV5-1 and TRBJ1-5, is KAGVTQTPRYLIKTRGQQVTLSCSPISGHRSVSWYQQTPGQGLQFLFEYFSETQRNKGNFPGRFSGRQFSNSRSEMNVSTLELGDSALYLCASSYGLGGNQPQHFGDGTRLSIL.

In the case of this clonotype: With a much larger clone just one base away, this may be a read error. CDR3 amino acids: CASSLEENQPRHF. In DNA, the CDR3 is TGTGCCAGCAGCTTAGAGGAGAATCAGCCCCGGCATTTT. This chain connects TRBV7-2 to TRBJ1-5; D is undetermined. Per germline, CDR1 SGHTA and CDR2 FQGNSA. The CDR3 sequence is 13 residues long.

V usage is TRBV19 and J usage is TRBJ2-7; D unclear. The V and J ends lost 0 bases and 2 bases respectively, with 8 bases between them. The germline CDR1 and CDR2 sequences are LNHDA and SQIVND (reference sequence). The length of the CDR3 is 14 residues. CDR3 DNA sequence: TGTGCCAGTAGTATAGATCCAGGTACCTACGAGCAGTACTTC. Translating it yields CASSIDPGTYEQYF.

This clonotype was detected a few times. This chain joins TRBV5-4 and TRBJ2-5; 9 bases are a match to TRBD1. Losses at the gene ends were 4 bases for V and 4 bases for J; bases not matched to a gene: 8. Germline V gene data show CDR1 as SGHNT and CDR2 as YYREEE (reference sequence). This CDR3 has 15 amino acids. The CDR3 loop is CASSGGTGYLETQYF. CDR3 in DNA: TGTGCCAGCAGCGGAGGGACAGGGTACTTAGAGACCCAGTACTTC. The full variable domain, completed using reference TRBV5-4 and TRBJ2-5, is ETGVTQSPTHLIKTRGQQVTLRCSSQSGHNTVSWYQQALGQGPQFIFQYYREEENGRGNFPPRFSGLQFPNYSSELNVNALELDDSALYLCASSGGTGYLETQYFGPGTRLLVL.

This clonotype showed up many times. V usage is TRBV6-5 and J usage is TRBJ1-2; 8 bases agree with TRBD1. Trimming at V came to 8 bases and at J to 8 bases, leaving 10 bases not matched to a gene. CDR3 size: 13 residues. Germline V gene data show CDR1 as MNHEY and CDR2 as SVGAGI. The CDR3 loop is CASLKDRGDGYTF. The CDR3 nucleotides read TGTGCCAGCCTCAAAGACAGGGGAGACGGCTACACCTTC.

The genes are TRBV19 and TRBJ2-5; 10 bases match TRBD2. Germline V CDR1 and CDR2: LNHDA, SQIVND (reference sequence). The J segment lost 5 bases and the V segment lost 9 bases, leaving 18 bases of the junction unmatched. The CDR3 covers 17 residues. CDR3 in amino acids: CASSLYGSGGASETQYF. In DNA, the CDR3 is TGTGCCAGCAGCTTATACGGGAGCGGGGGGGCTTCTGAGACCCAGTACTTC.

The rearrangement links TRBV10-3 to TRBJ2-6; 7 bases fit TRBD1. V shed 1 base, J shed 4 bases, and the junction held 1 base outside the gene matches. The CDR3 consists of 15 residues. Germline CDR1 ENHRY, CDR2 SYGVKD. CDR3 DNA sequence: TGTGCCATCAGTGAGTTGGGACAGGGGGCCAACGTCCTGACTTTC. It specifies CAISELGQGANVLTF.

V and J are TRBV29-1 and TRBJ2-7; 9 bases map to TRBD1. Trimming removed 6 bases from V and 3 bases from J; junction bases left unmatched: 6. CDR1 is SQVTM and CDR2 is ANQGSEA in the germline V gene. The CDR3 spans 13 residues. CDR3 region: CSVYDRGGYEQYF. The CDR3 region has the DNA TGCAGCGTATACGACAGGGGGGGCTACGAGCAGTACTTC.

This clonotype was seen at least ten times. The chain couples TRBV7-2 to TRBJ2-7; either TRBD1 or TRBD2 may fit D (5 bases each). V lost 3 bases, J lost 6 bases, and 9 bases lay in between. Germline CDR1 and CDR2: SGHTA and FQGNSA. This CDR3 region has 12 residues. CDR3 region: CASSFGGREQYF. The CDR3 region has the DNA TGTGCCAGCAGCTTTGGGGGACGCGAGCAGTACTTC.

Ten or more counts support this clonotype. CDR3 region: CASRELNTGELFF. As DNA, the CDR3 is TGCGCCAGCAGGGAACTGAACACCGGGGAGCTGTTTTTT. The V call is TRBV5-1, the J call TRBJ2-2; no reliable D call. CDR1 SGHRS and CDR2 YFSETQ come from the germline V gene. V was shortened by 5 bases and J by 1 base, with 6 bases between the two germline ends. The CDR3 runs to 13 residues.

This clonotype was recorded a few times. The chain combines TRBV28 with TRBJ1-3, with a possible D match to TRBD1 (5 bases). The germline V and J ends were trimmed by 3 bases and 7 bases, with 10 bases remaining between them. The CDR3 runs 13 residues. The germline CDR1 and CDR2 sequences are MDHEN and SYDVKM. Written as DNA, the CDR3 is TGTGCCAGCAGTTTGGGACGGTTGAACACCATATATTTT. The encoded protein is CASSLGRLNTIYF. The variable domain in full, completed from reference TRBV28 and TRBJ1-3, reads DVKVTQSSRYLVKRTGEKVFLECVQDMDHENMFWYRQDPGLGLRLIYFSYDVKMKEKGDIPEGYSVSREKKERFSLILESASTNQTSMYLCASSLGRLNTIYFGEGSWLTVV.

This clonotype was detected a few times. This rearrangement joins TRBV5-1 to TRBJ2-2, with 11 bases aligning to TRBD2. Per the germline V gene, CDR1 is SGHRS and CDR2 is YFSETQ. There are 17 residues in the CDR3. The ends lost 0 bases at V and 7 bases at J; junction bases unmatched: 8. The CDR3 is CASSLVSGTSGGGELFF. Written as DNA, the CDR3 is TGCGCCAGCAGCTTGGTTTCCGGGACTAGCGGCGGCGGGGAGCTGTTTTTT.

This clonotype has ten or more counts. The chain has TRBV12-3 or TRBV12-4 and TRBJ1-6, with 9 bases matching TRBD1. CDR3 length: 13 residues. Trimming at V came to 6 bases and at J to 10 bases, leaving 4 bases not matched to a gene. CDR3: CASRRDRASPLHF. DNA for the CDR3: TGTGCCAGCAGACGGGACAGGGCATCACCCCTCCACTTT.

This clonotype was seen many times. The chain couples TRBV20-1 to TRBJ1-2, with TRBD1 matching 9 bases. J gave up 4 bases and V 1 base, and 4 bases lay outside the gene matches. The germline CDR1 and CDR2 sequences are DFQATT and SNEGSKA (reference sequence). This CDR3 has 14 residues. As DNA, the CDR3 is TGCAGTGCTAGAGGGGACAGGGACGGCTATGGCTACACCTTC. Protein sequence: CSARGDRDGYGYTF.

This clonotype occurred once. DNA of the CDR3: TGCAGCGTTGTAGGGACGGTATCCTACGAGCAGTACTTC. This sequence encodes CSVVGTVSYEQYF. V is TRBV29-1 and J is TRBJ2-7, with D perhaps given as TRBD1 or TRBD2 (5 bases each). The V and J ends lost 4 bases and 1 base respectively, with 11 bases between them. CDR1 is SQVTM, CDR2 ANQGSEA, per germline. This CDR3 spans 13 amino acids.

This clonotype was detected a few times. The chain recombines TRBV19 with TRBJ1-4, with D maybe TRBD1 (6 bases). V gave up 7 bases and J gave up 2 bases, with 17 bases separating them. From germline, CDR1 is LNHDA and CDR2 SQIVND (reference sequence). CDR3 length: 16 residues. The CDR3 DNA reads TGTGCCAGTACTCCAGGGGATCCTGGGACTAATGAAAAACTGTTTTTT. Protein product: CASTPGDPGTNEKLFF.

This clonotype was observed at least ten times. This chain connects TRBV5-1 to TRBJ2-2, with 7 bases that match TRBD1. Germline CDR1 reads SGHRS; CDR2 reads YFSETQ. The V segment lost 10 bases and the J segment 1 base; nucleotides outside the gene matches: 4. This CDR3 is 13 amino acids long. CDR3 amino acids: CACRDRNTGELFF. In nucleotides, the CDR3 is TGCGCCTGCCGGGACAGGAACACCGGGGAGCTGTTTTTT.

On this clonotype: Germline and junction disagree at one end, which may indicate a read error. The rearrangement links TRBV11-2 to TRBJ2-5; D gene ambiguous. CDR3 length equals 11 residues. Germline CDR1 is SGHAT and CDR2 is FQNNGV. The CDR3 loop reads CASSSQEAQYF. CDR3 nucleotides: TGTGCCAGCAGTAGCCAAGAGGCCCAGTACTTC. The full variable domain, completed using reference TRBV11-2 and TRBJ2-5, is EAGVAQSPRYKIIEKRQSVAFWCNPISGHATLYWYQQILGQGPKLLIQFQNNGVVDDSQLPKDRFSAERLKGVDSTLKIQPAKLEDSAVYLCASSSQEAQYFGPGTRLLVL.

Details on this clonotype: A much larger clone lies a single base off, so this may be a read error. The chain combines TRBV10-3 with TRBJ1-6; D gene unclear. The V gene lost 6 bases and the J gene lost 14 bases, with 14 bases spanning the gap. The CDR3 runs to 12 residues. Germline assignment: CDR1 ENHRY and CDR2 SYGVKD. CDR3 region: CAIRPQSGSLHF. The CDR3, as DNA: TGTGCCATCAGGCCTCAATCCGGTTCCCTCCACTTT.

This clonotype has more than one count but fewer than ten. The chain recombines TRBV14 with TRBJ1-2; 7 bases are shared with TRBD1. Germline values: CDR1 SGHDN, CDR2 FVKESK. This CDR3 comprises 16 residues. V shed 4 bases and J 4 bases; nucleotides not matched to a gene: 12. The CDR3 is CASSLSGQTLRYGYTF. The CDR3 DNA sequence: TGTGCCAGCAGCCTTTCGGGACAGACCCTTCGCTATGGCTACACCTTC.

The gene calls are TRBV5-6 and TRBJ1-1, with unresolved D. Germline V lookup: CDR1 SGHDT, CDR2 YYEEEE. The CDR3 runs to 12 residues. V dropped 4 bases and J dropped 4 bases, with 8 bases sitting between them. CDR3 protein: CASSVKTTEAFF. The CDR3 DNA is TGTGCCAGCAGCGTTAAAACCACTGAAGCTTTCTTT.

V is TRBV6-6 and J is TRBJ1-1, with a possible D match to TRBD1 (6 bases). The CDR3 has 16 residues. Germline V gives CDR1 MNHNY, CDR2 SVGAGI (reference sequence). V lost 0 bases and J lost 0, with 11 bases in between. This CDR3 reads CASSYSEGELNTEAFF. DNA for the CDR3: TGTGCCAGCAGTTACTCTGAGGGGGAGTTGAACACTGAAGCTTTCTTT.

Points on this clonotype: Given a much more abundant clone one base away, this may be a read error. CDR3 sequence (DNA): TGTGCCACCAGCTTAGAGGGATCTTCAGAAGCTTTCTTT. Encoded protein: CATSLEGSSEAFF. The chain has TRBV15 and TRBJ1-1, with D unclear. The CDR3 runs 13 residues. Germline CDR1 and CDR2: LNHNV and YYDKDF (reference sequence). Trimming left V 5 bases short and J 8 bases short, with 15 bases between.

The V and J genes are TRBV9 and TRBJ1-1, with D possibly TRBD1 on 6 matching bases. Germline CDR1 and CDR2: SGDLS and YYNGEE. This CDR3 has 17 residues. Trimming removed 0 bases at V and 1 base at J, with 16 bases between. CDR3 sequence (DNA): TGTGCCAGCAGCGTAGAGGGGTCAGGGGTAGAGAACACTGAAGCTTTCTTT. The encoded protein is CASSVEGSGVENTEAFF. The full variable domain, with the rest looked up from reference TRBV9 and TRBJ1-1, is DSGVTQTPKHLITATGQRVTLRCSPRSGDLSVYWYQQSLDQGLQFLIQYYNGEERAKGNILERFSAQQFPDLHSELNLSSLELGDSALYFCASSVEGSGVENTEAFFGQGTRLTVV.

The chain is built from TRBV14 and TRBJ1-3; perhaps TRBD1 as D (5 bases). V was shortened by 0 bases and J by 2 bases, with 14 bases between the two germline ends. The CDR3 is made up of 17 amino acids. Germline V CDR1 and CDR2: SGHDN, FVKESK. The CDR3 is CASSQDPGTEAGNTIYF. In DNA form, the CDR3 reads TGTGCCAGCAGCCAAGACCCCGGGACTGAAGCTGGAAACACCATATATTTT.

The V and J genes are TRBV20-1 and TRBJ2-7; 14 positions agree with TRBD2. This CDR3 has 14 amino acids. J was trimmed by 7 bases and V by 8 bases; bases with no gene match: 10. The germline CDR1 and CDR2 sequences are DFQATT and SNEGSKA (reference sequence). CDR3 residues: CSYSRLAGGLEQYF. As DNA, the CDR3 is TGCAGTTACTCGAGACTAGCGGGAGGGTTAGAGCAGTACTTC.

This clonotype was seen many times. CDR3: CSARGQGRSTYEQYF. Written as DNA, the CDR3 is TGCAGTGCTAGAGGTCAGGGACGTTCGACGTACGAGCAGTACTTC. The genes are TRBV20-1 and TRBJ2-7; D could derive from TRBD1 or TRBD2 (5 bases each). Deletions cut 1 base from V and 4 bases from J, with 17 bases between. This CDR3 is built from 15 residues. Germline V lookup: CDR1 DFQATT, CDR2 SNEGSKA (reference sequence).